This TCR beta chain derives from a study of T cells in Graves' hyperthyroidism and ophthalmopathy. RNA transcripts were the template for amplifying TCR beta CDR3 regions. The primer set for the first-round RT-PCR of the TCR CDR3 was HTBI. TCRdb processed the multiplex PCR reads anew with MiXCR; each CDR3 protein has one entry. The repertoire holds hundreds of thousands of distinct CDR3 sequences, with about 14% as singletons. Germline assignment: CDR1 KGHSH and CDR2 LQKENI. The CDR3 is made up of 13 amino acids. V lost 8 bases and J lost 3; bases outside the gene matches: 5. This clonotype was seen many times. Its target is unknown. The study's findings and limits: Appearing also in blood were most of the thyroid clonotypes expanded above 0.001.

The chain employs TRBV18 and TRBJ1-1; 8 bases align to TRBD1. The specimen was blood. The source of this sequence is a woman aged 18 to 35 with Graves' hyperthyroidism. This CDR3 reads CASTLDRDTEAFF. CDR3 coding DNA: TGTGCCAGCACCCTGGACAGGGACACTGAAGCTTTCTTT.